A single sample is the source of the 15 T cell receptor beta chains below, sequenced in a study of CD8 T cells in ankylosing spondylitis. TCRdb fed the 5' RACE reads into MiXCR, producing one record per CDR3 protein. This sample has nearly 350,000 distinct CDR3 sequences, with about 15% found just once. Material for sequencing was blood, either unsorted or a sorted T cell fraction (not recorded which). These receptors were taken from a male donor with ankylosing spondylitis or in good health (not recorded which).

This chain links TRBV4-1 with TRBJ2-2; 8 bases align to TRBD1. Germline V gene sequence: CDR1 MGHRA, CDR2 YSYEKL. V shed 0 bases and J 4 bases; nucleotides not matched to a gene: 13. There are 19 residues in the CDR3. The CDR3 sequence: CASSQDRTPGQGVTGELFF. CDR3 DNA sequence: TGCGCCAGCAGCCAAGACCGAACCCCCGGACAGGGAGTCACCGGGGAGCTGTTTTTT.

The V and J genes are TRBV4-2 and TRBJ2-7, with 9 bases matching TRBD1. The germline V gene has CDR1 LGHNA and CDR2 YNFKEQ. The length of the CDR3 is 18 residues. The V and J ends lost 0 bases and 3 bases, in that order; junction bases with no gene match: 12. CDR3 coding DNA: TGTGCCAGCAGCCAAGAACCGGGACAGGGATTTGGCGTCTACGAGCAGTACTTC. Protein sequence: CASSQEPGQGFGVYEQYF.

This clonotype was observed at least ten times. The chain is built from TRBV20-1 and TRBJ1-1, with a possible D match to TRBD1 (5 bases). Germline values: CDR1 DFQATT, CDR2 SNEGSKA (reference sequence). The CDR3 contains 11 residues. The V gene lost 4 bases and the J gene lost 11 bases, with 14 bases spanning the gap. CDR3 coding DNA: TGCAGTGCTACGGACACCAGGGATGCTTTCTTT. This codes for CSATDTRDAFF.

J is TRBJ2-7 and V is TRBV5-1, with a possible D match to TRBD2 (5 bases). CDR1 is SGHRS, CDR2 YFSETQ, per germline. Between the trimmed V and J ends, which lost 7 bases and 0 bases, there was a span of 14 bases. CDR3 length equals 14 residues. CDR3 loop: CASRPGMSSYEQYF. CDR3 coding DNA: TGCGCCAGCCGACCCGGGATGAGCTCCTACGAGCAGTACTTC.

The chain employs TRBV5-6 and TRBJ2-3; TRBD2 agrees at 13 bases. CDR3 size: 15 residues. Germline CDR1 reads SGHDT; CDR2 reads YYEEEE. V lost 4 bases and J lost 8; bases outside the gene matches: 7. The CDR3 nucleotides are TGTGCCAGCAGCGCTGGACTAGCGGGGGCAAGTACGCAGTATTTT. As protein: CASSAGLAGASTQYF.

The chain links TRBV5-1 to TRBJ2-2, with a tentative D call TRBD2 (6 bases). Deletions cut 5 bases from V and 8 bases from J, with 16 bases between. The CDR3 covers 14 residues. Germline CDR1 is SGHRS and CDR2 is YFSETQ. CDR3 nucleotides: TGCGCCAGCAGGTCCAGCGGCGGAGGGGGGGAGCTGTTTTTT. It encodes CASRSSGGGGELFF.

The chain employs TRBV20-1 and TRBJ1-2; D unresolved. This CDR3 is 8 amino acids long. In germline, CDR1 is DFQATT, CDR2 SNEGSKA (reference sequence). The ends were cut back, 3 bases at V and 8 bases at J, with 1 base in the middle. The CDR3 region is CSASGYTF. The CDR3 coding sequence is TGCAGTGCTAGCGGCTACACCTTC.

In this sample, this clonotype turned up many times. The rearrangement links TRBV20-1 to TRBJ1-2, with D unclear. The CDR3 spans 13 residues. V dropped 1 base and J dropped 3 bases, with 9 bases sitting between them. CDR1 is DFQATT, CDR2 SNEGSKA, per germline (reference sequence). CDR3 amino acids: CSARGEGYYGYTF. The CDR3, as DNA: TGCAGTGCTAGAGGAGAGGGTTACTATGGCTACACCTTC.

Ten or more counts support this clonotype. The chain carries TRBV20-1 and TRBJ1-5; 7 nucleotides match TRBD1. The CDR3 has 14 residues. The junction had 0 bases not matched to a gene; V was cut back by 0 bases and J by 1 base. Germline V gene sequence: CDR1 DFQATT, CDR2 SNEGSKA (reference sequence). In DNA, the CDR3 is TGCAGTGCTAGAGAACAGGGGAGCAATCAGCCCCAGCATTTT. This codes for CSAREQGSNQPQHF.

The chain couples TRBV5-1 to TRBJ2-5, with TRBD1 matching 7 bases. The V gene end was trimmed by 0 bases and the J gene end by 5 bases; junction bases not matched to a gene: 7. CDR1 SGHRS and CDR2 YFSETQ come from the germline V gene. The CDR3 runs 15 residues. CDR3 DNA: TGCGCCAGCAGCTTGGCGACAGGGACCGGGGAGACCCAGTACTTC. This encodes CASSLATGTGETQYF.

This rearrangement joins TRBV5-5 to TRBJ2-6, with D unresolved. In germline, CDR1 is SGHKS, CDR2 YYEKEE (reference sequence). The CDR3 is 15 residues long. V lost 4 bases to trimming and J lost 1 base, with 9 bases between them. Here the CDR3 reads CASSPSQSGANVLTF. In DNA form, the CDR3 reads TGTGCCAGCAGCCCATCGCAATCTGGGGCCAACGTCCTGACTTTC.

This clonotype was found a few times. The V and J genes are TRBV6-1 and TRBJ2-7, with a possible D match to TRBD2 (5 bases). The CDR3 is 14 amino acids. Germline V gene data show CDR1 as MNHNS and CDR2 as SASEGT. The ends were cut back, 6 bases at V and 2 bases at J, with 14 bases in the middle. Here the CDR3 DNA reads TGTGCCAGCAGAGGACTTGACGAAGCCTACGAGCAGTACTTC. Translated, it gives CASRGLDEAYEQYF.

V and J are TRBV2 and TRBJ2-7; D may match TRBD1 or TRBD2 (5 bases each). The CDR3 is 15 amino acids. V gave up 8 bases and J gave up 2 bases, with 19 bases separating them. Germline V gives CDR1 SNHLY, CDR2 FYNNEI. This chain's CDR3 is CASLGRRPGAYEQYF. The CDR3 coding sequence is TGTGCCAGCCTGGGGCGACGGCCCGGGGCCTACGAGCAGTACTTC. Complete variable domain (other parts from reference TRBV2 and TRBJ2-7): EPEVTQTPSHQVTQMGQEVILRCVPISNHLYFYWYRQILGQKVEFLVSFYNNEISEKSEIFDDQFSVERPDGSNFTLKIRSTKLEDSAMYFCASLGRRPGAYEQYFGPGTRLTVT.

This clonotype turned up a few times. This chain links TRBV3-1 with TRBJ1-1; no clear D gene. The V end lost 5 bases, the J end lost 0 bases, and 10 bases lay between the germline ends. Germline loops: CDR1 LGHDT, CDR2 YNNKEL (reference sequence). The CDR3 spans 14 residues. The CDR3 nucleotides read TGTGCCAGCAGCATAAGAGAAATGAACACTGAAGCTTTCTTT. It specifies CASSIREMNTEAFF.

This clonotype was counted only a few times. V is TRBV7-6 and J is TRBJ1-2, with 10 positions matching TRBD1. The V gene's germline CDR1 is SGHVS and CDR2 FNYEAQ. Unmatched junction bases numbered 6, after V lost 4 bases and J lost 4 bases. The CDR3 loop spans 15 amino acids. CDR3 sequence: CASSWDRGGGYGYTF. The CDR3 nucleotides are TGTGCCAGCAGCTGGGACAGGGGAGGTGGCTATGGCTACACCTTC.